These T cell receptor beta chains were read from a single sample in a study of CDR3 diversity in severe acne. TCRdb reprocessed the PCR reads via MiXCR and lists one record per CDR3 protein. This table has approximately 90,000 distinct CDR3 sequences, 49% appearing once. Sequenced sample: blood. These receptors were collected from a male donor with severe acne vulgaris. Both conserved end residues are part of each CDR3. The D gene is left open where the match is weak. Not all rows give a size; the values are once, few, many and, for expanded clones, a class.

D,V,length,size,J,DNA,CDR3
-,TRBV7-2,13,-,TRBJ2-7,TGTGCCAGCAGCCCCGACCCCGGGGGAGAGCAGTACTTC,CASSPDPGGEQYF
-,TRBV6-5,13,-,TRBJ2-7,TGTGCCAGCAGTTACGCCACTAGAGACGAGCAGTACTTC,CASSYATRDEQYF
TRBD1,TRBV29-1,16,-,TRBJ2-6,TGCAGCGTTGTAGGGGCAGGGGGCTCTGGGGCCAACGTCCTGACTTTC,CSVVGAGGSGANVLTF
-,TRBV25-1,9,-,TRBJ2-3,TGTGCCAGCGGTGGTACGCAGTATTTT,CASGGTQYF
-,TRBV15,16,-,TRBJ2-3,TGTGTCACCAGCGGAGGGCTGACCCAAATCACAGATACGCAGTATTTT,CVTSGGLTQITDTQYF
-,TRBV25-1,12,-,TRBJ1-1,TGTGCCAGCAGTGCAACGAACACTGAAGCTTTCTTT,CASSATNTEAFF
TRBD1,TRBV7-9,13,many,TRBJ1-4,TGTGCCAGCACCTTGGACAGGGATGAAAAACTGTTTTTT,CASTLDRDEKLFF
TRBD2,TRBV7-3,14,-,TRBJ2-5,TGTGCCAGCGGGCTAGCGGGAGGGCAAGAGACCAAGTACTTC,CASGLAGGQETKYF
-,TRBV5-1,14,many,TRBJ1-5,TGCGCCAGCAGCCCCGGACAGCTCAATCAGCCCCAGCATTTT,CASSPGQLNQPQHF
TRBD2,TRBV2,17,-,TRBJ2-1,TGTGCCAACTTCCCAAGGCAAGTAAGCGGGGGGAGGAATGAGCAGTCCTTC,CANFPRQVSGGRNEQSF
-,TRBV30,13,-,TRBJ2-5,TGTGCCTGGAGAGACGGAGCCCAAGAGACCCAGTACTTC,CAWRDGAQETQYF
TRBD2,TRBV10-1,15,-,TRBJ2-2,TGCGCCAGCAGTGAGGCTAGCGGGATCCCCGGGGAGCTGTTTTTT,CASSEASGIPGELFF
-,TRBV4-3,14,-,TRBJ2-6,TGCGCCAGCAGCCGGGACTCTGAGGCCAACGTCCTAACCTTC,CASSRDSEANVLTF
TRBD1,TRBV29-1,13,few,TRBJ1-1,TGCAGCTTGAGGACAGGGAGAGAAACTGAAGCTTTCTTT,CSLRTGRETEAFF
TRBD2,TRBV7-8,19,-,TRBJ2-7,TGTGCCAGCAGCTTAAGTTCCGGACTAGCGGGAGCTATCAGCTACGAGCAGTACTTC,CASSLSSGLAGAISYEQYF
TRBD2,TRBV7-2,16,many,TRBJ2-1,TGTGCCAGCACCCCTCCGCCTAGCGGGATCTACAATGAGCAGTTCTTC,CASTPPPSGIYNEQFF
-,TRBV7-6,15,-,TRBJ2-2,TGTGCCAGCAGCTTGGCCAGCGGTTGCACCGGGGAGCTGTTTTTT,CASSLASGCTGELFF
-,TRBV15,16,-,TRBJ1-2,TGTGCCACCAGCAGAGTCGGCGCCCCAGGCGGGTATGGCTACACCTTC,CATSRVGAPGGYGYTF
-,TRBV29-1,14,many,TRBJ2-1,TGCAGCGTTCAGGAGAGGGGAGCGGACAATGAGCAGTTCTTC,CSVQERGADNEQFF
TRBD1,TRBV2,15,-,TRBJ2-7,TGTGCCAGCAGTTCCACAGGGGGCCCGGTCCACGAGCAGTACTTC,CASSSTGGPVHEQYF
-,TRBV11-2,16,-,TRBJ1-3,TGTGCCAGCAGCCCAATAGGGGGAAGCTCTGGAAACACCATATATTTT,CASSPIGGSSGNTIYF
-,TRBV6-5,14,once,TRBJ1-5,TGTGCCAGCAGTACAACCCCGGACCTCCGGCCCCAGCATTTT,CASSTTPDLRPQHF
-,TRBV25-1,17,-,TRBJ1-6,TGTGCCAGCAGCCCGGGACGGCCAAAAAGAAAAAATTCACCCCTCCACTTT,CASSPGRPKRKNSPLHF
-,TRBV29-1,13,-,TRBJ2-1,TGCAGCGTCGAAGGGGTGAGCTCCTACGAGCAGTTCTTC,CSVEGVSSYEQFF
TRBD1,TRBV7-8,13,once,TRBJ1-2,TGTGCCAGCAGCTTTACAGGGGTCTATGGCTACACCTTC,CASSFTGVYGYTF
-,TRBV5-4,14,-,TRBJ1-2,TGTGCCAGCAGCTTACAGAGCTTTCTTTATGGCTACACCTTC,CASSLQSFLYGYTF
TRBD1,TRBV9,15,many,TRBJ2-7,TGTGCCAGCAGCGTAGCGACAGGGGATACCTACGAGCAGTACTTC,CASSVATGDTYEQYF
-,TRBV24-1,16,-,TRBJ2-3,TGTGCCACCAGTGAATCTTCCGGGACTCACACAGATACGCAGTATTTT,CATSESSGTHTDTQYF
TRBD2,TRBV7-9,16,-,TRBJ2-5,TGTGCCAGCAGCCGTCGGGCGGGAGGGATTGAAGAGACCCAGTACTTC,CASSRRAGGIEETQYF
-,TRBV4-1,14,medium-sized,TRBJ2-7,TGCGCCAGCAGCGGGGTACGCCTATCCTACGAGCAGTACTTC,CASSGVRLSYEQYF
-,TRBV6-1,14,once,TRBJ2-1,TGTGCCAGCAGTGGACTGGGAAGAGAGAGTGAGCAGTTCTTC,CASSGLGRESEQFF
TRBD1,TRBV6-1,16,-,TRBJ1-1,TGTGCCAGCAGTGACCGATGGACAGGGGCAAACACTGAAGCTTTCTTT,CASSDRWTGANTEAFF
-,TRBV12-3/TRBV12-4,15,-,TRBJ2-1,TGTGCCAGCAGTGGATATTACGAGCAGTACAATGAGCAGTTCTTC,CASSGYYEQYNEQFF
-,TRBV7-8,14,few,TRBJ1-1,TGTGCCAGCAGCTTAGGCGGATGGAACACTGAAGCTTTCTTT,CASSLGGWNTEAFF
TRBD2,TRBV9,15,few,TRBJ2-7,TGTGCCAGCAGCGTGGCCCAGGGACTAGGTCACGAGCAGTACTTC,CASSVAQGLGHEQYF
-,TRBV2,10,-,TRBJ1-1,TGTGCCAGCCGAGGGTTAGCAGCTTTCTTT,CASRGLAAFF
TRBD2,TRBV12-3/TRBV12-4,15,-,TRBJ2-7,TGTGCCAGCAGGACGACTAGCGGGAGCTCCTACGAGCAGTACTTC,CASRTTSGSSYEQYF
-,TRBV18,13,few,TRBJ2-7,TGTGCCAGCTCACCACCGAGCCAGGCCCAGCAGTACTTC,CASSPPSQAQQYF
-,TRBV10-3,13,few,TRBJ1-1,TGTGCCATCAAGGGGGGCAGGGGCACTGAAGCTTTCTTT,CAIKGGRGTEAFF
-,TRBV7-9,14,-,TRBJ2-5,TGTGCCAGCAGCTTTGTTAGGCTGAGAGAGACCCAGTACTTC,CASSFVRLRETQYF
TRBD2,TRBV7-6,15,many,TRBJ2-7,TGTGCCAGCAGCTTAACGGGGGGGACCTCCGGCGAGCAGTACTTC,CASSLTGGTSGEQYF
TRBD2,TRBV6-6,15,-,TRBJ2-1,TGTGCCAGCAGTTACTCCGGGACTAGCGGCAATGAGCAGTTCTTC,CASSYSGTSGNEQFF
TRBD1,TRBV19,16,once,TRBJ2-5,TGTGCCAGTACCTCAACACGACAGGGAATCCCAGAGACCCAGTACTTC,CASTSTRQGIPETQYF
TRBD2,TRBV7-2,15,many,TRBJ2-7,TGTGCCAGCAGCGTCGGAGGGACTACAGTTAACGAGCAGTACTTC,CASSVGGTTVNEQYF
TRBD1,TRBV2,13,many,TRBJ2-2,TGTGCCAGCTCGGGGACAGCCACCGGGGAGCTGTTTTTT,CASSGTATGELFF
TRBD1,TRBV7-9,12,many,TRBJ2-7,TGTGCCAGCGAGGGACAGACCTACGAGCAGTACTTC,CASEGQTYEQYF
-,TRBV19,12,medium-sized,TRBJ2-3,TGTGCCAGTAGTATCGGAGAAGATACGCAGTATTTT,CASSIGEDTQYF
-,TRBV7-3,14,many,TRBJ2-6,TGTGCCAGCAGCCCCTTTGGGGGGGCCAACGTCCTGACTTTC,CASSPFGGANVLTF
-,TRBV6-5,15,-,TRBJ2-5,TGTGCCAGCAGTTACTCGTTTACGGGGGCAGAGACCCAGTACTTC,CASSYSFTGAETQYF